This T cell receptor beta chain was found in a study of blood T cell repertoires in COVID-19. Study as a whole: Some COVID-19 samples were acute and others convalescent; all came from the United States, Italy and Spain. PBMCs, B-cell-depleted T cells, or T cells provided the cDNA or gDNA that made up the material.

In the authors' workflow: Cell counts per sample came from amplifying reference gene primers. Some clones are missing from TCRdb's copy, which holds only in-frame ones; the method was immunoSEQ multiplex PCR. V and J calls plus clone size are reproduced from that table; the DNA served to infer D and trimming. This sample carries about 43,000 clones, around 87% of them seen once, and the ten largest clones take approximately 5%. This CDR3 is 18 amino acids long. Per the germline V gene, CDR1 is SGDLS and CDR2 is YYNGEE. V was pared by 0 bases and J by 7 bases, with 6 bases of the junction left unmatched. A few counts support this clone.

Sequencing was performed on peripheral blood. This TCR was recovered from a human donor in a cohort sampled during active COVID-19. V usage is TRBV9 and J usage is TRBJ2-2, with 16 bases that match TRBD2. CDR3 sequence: CASSVDMGLAGGSGELFF. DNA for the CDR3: TGTGCCAGCAGCGTAGATATGGGACTAGCGGGAGGGAGCGGGGAGCTGTTTTTT. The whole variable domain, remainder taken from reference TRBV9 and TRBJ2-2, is DSGVTQTPKHLITATGQRVTLRCSPRSGDLSVYWYQQSLDQGLQFLIQYYNGEERAKGNILERFSAQQFPDLHSELNLSSLELGDSALYFCASSVDMGLAGGSGELFFGEGSRLTVL.